These 5 T cell receptor beta chains came from one sample sequenced in a study of T cells in Graves' hyperthyroidism and ophthalmopathy. Using RNA transcripts as the source, TCR beta CDR3 regions were amplified. A first-round RT-PCR of the TCR CDR3 used the HTBI primer set. TCRdb re-called the multiplex PCR reads through MiXCR, storing one row per CDR3 protein. The profile shows tens of thousands of distinct CDR3 sequences, approximately 52% of them singletons. The sample comprised blood. These receptor sequences come from a woman aged 50 to 65 with Graves' ophthalmopathy.

In the case of this clonotype: One end of the junction fails to match germline, which may point to a read error. The chain recombines TRBV7-9 with TRBJ2-1; D not resolved. CDR1 and CDR2 (germline): SEHNR, FQNEAQ (reference sequence). The CDR3 covers 15 residues. The DNA of the CDR3 is TGTGCCAGCAGCTCGGTCAGGACCTTGGGGAATGAGCAGCTCTTC. It specifies CASSSVRTLGNEQLF.

The chain links TRBV7-2 to TRBJ1-2; D might be TRBD1 (6 bases). V lost 0 bases and J lost 4, with 12 bases in between. The CDR3 loop spans 15 amino acids. The germline gives CDR1 SGHTA, CDR2 FQGNSA. CDR3 bases: TGTGCCAGCAGCTTAGCGCCCGGACAGACCTATGGCTACACCTTC. This gives the protein CASSLAPGQTYGYTF.

At least ten counts were recorded for this clonotype. The V gene is TRBV6-2 or TRBV6-3, the J gene TRBJ2-7, with 8 bases that match TRBD1. The V and J ends lost 8 bases and 6 bases, in that order; junction bases with no gene match: 3. There are 11 residues in the CDR3. The V gene's germline CDR1 is MNHEY and CDR2 SVGEGT. CDR3 amino acids: CASDTGGEQYF. Here the CDR3 DNA reads TGTGCCAGCGACACAGGGGGCGAGCAGTACTTC.

This clonotype was observed many times. The chain is built from TRBV6-5 and TRBJ2-1; no firm D call. The V end lost 6 bases, the J end lost 2 bases, and 11 bases lay between the germline ends. The CDR3 extends over 14 amino acids. Germline V gene lookup returns CDR1 MNHEY and CDR2 SVGAGI. The CDR3 loop is CASRRRSTYNEQFF. The CDR3, as DNA: TGTGCCAGCAGACGACGAAGTACCTACAATGAGCAGTTCTTC.

V usage is TRBV25-1 and J usage is TRBJ2-1, with TRBD2 matching over 12 bases. With V trimmed by 8 bases and J by 3 bases, 8 bases remained unmatched. CDR3 length: 16 amino acids. Germline CDR1 MGHDK, CDR2 SYGVNS. In nucleotides, the CDR3 is TGTGCCAGCCGGACTAGCGGGGCTGCCCGCTACAATGAGCAGTTCTTC. Amino acids: CASRTSGAARYNEQFF.